Presented here are 25 T cell receptor beta chains from one specimen sequenced in a study of patients and donors after allogeneic stem cell transplantation. MiXCR was run by TCRdb on the RT-PCR reads, yielding one entry per CDR3 protein. The data show hundreds of thousands of distinct CDR3 sequences, around 15% seen once. The sequenced sample was blood, either unsorted or a sorted T cell fraction (not recorded which). The receptors were sampled from a human donor who was either an allogeneic HSCT recipient or a stem cell or donor lymphocyte infusion donor (not recorded which). It is not recorded whose cells these are; they may come from a transplant donor.

The chain carries TRBV2 and TRBJ1-1; D ambiguous. The CDR3 sequence is 14 residues long. Germline CDR1 SNHLY, CDR2 FYNNEI. V lost 5 bases and J 1 base, leaving 11 bases between the germline ends. This CDR3 is CASSQGMGNTEAFF. The DNA of the CDR3 is TGTGCCAGCAGTCAAGGGATGGGGAACACTGAAGCTTTCTTT.

In its sample, this clonotype was seen a few times. J is TRBJ2-1 and V is TRBV4-1; tentatively, D is TRBD1 or TRBD2 (6 bases each). CDR3 length: 16 residues. Germline V gives CDR1 MGHRA, CDR2 YSYEKL. V was shortened by 2 bases and J by 2 bases, with 13 bases between the two germline ends. The CDR3 here is CASSQRGAGTYNEQFF. The CDR3 DNA reads TGCGCCAGCAGCCAAAGGGGGGCGGGAACCTACAATGAGCAGTTCTTC.

V and J are TRBV5-5 and TRBJ2-2, with 8 bases matching TRBD1. Trimming took 3 bases from V and 5 from J; bases not matched to a gene: 9. Per germline, CDR1 SGHKS and CDR2 YYEKEE (reference sequence). The CDR3 extends over 16 amino acids. The CDR3 is CASSYRQGTMTGELFF. The CDR3 DNA follows: TGTGCCAGCAGCTATCGACAGGGGACGATGACCGGGGAGCTGTTTTTT.

The gene calls are TRBV13 and TRBJ1-1; D gene unclear. CDR1 and CDR2 from the germline V gene are PRHDT and FYEKMQ (reference sequence). CDR3 length equals 14 residues. Trimming shortened V by 8 bases and J by 2 bases, and 15 bases separated the two germline ends. CDR3 sequence reads: CASLGLGNNTEAFF. The CDR3 DNA reads TGTGCCAGCCTGGGGTTAGGGAATAACACTGAAGCTTTCTTT.

This chain links TRBV29-1 with TRBJ2-3; D is perhaps TRBD1 (5 bases). Looked up from germline, CDR1 is SQVTM and CDR2 is ANQGSEA. The CDR3 is 13 residues long. The ends were cut back, 4 bases at V and 0 bases at J, with 8 bases in the middle. The DNA of the CDR3 is TGCAGCGTTGGTAGGGGCAGCACAGATACGCAGTATTTT. It yields the protein CSVGRGSTDTQYF.

This clonotype has a handful of counts. V and J are TRBV5-1 and TRBJ1-2; D not resolved. This CDR3 has 14 amino acids. Germline V CDR1 and CDR2: SGHRS, YFSETQ. The germline V and J ends were trimmed by 0 bases and 7 bases, with 13 bases remaining between them. For the CDR3, the DNA is TGCGCCAGCAGCTTGGGAGGGCCTGGCGGTGGCTACACCTTC. Amino acid sequence: CASSLGGPGGGYTF. Together with reference TRBV5-1 and TRBJ1-2, the CDR3 gives the full variable domain: KAGVTQTPRYLIKTRGQQVTLSCSPISGHRSVSWYQQTPGQGLQFLFEYFSETQRNKGNFPGRFSGRQFSNSRSEMNVSTLELGDSALYLCASSLGGPGGGYTFGSGTRLTVV.

The table lists this clonotype with a few counts. The junction does not match germline at one end; this may be a read error. This sequence joins TRBV4-2 and TRBJ2-1; 11 bases match TRBD2. The CDR3 extends over 16 amino acids. Germline CDR1 is LGHNA and CDR2 is YNFKEQ. CDR3 residues: CASSEELAGVLNEQFF. CDR3 DNA: TGTGCCAGCAGCGAAGAACTAGCGGGAGTCTTGAATGAGCAGTTCTTC.

This chain uses TRBV20-1 with TRBJ2-4; no reliable D call. The germline V gene has CDR1 DFQATT and CDR2 SNEGSKA (reference sequence). Trimming took 5 bases from V and 0 from J, leaving 14 bases between them. This CDR3 is built from 15 residues. As DNA, the CDR3 is TGCAGTGCTCCCCGCCCTGATCTAGCCAAAAACATTCAGTACTTC. Translated, it gives CSAPRPDLAKNIQYF.

This clonotype was detected once. The chain joins TRBV7-2 to TRBJ1-5; a weak D match, TRBD1 (5 bases). Germline lookup yields CDR1 SGHTA and CDR2 FQGNSA. The CDR3 length is 16 residues. V was clipped by 5 bases and J by 3 bases, with 17 bases between them. The CDR3 protein is CASSVQAGKNNQPQHF. The CDR3, as DNA: TGTGCCAGCAGCGTACAGGCAGGGAAGAACAATCAGCCCCAGCATTTT.

The table lists this clonotype with a few counts. J is TRBJ2-2 and V is TRBV5-1; D gene ambiguous. V was shortened by 6 bases and J by 6 bases, with 3 bases between the two germline ends. Germline assignment: CDR1 SGHRS and CDR2 YFSETQ. CDR3 length: 10 amino acids. The CDR3 region has the DNA TGCGCCAGCAAACCCGGGGAGCTGTTTTTT. Amino acid sequence: CASKPGELFF. Combining the CDR3 with reference TRBV5-1 and TRBJ2-2 gives the whole variable domain KAGVTQTPRYLIKTRGQQVTLSCSPISGHRSVSWYQQTPGQGLQFLFEYFSETQRNKGNFPGRFSGRQFSNSRSEMNVSTLELGDSALYLCASKPGELFFGEGSRLTVL.

This clonotype appeared a few times. The genes are TRBV4-1 and TRBJ1-6; TRBD1 might be the D (5 bases). V lost 4 bases and J lost 7, with 14 bases in between. From germline, CDR1 is MGHRA and CDR2 YSYEKL. The CDR3 contains 15 residues. CDR3 nucleotide sequence: TGCGCCAGCAGCCCCCGAGGGGCCTTGAATTCACCCCTCCACTTT. This sequence encodes CASSPRGALNSPLHF.

V usage is TRBV7-2 and J usage is TRBJ2-5; maybe TRBD2 (7 bases). Germline CDR1 is SGHTA and CDR2 is FQGNSA. This CDR3 has 16 residues. V was trimmed by 3 bases and J by 1 base, leaving 15 bases between them. The CDR3 is CASSFGRGGLQETQYF. CDR3 DNA: TGTGCCAGCAGCTTTGGGCGCGGGGGCCTCCAAGAGACCCAGTACTTC.

This clonotype has more than one count but fewer than ten. The chain employs TRBV20-1 and TRBJ1-2; TRBD1 aligns across 8 bases. The CDR3 is 16 amino acids. CDR1 is DFQATT, CDR2 SNEGSKA, per germline (reference sequence). V shed 5 bases, J shed 4 bases, and the junction held 15 bases outside the gene matches. CDR3 DNA sequence: TGCAGTGCTGCAGGGACAGGTGTCCCTTGGCGCTATGGCTACACCTTC. This translates into CSAAGTGVPWRYGYTF.

This clonotype was detected only a few times. The chain has TRBV6-2 or TRBV6-3 and TRBJ1-1, with D possibly being TRBD1 (5 bases). Germline CDR1 reads MNHEY; CDR2 reads SVGEGT. The CDR3 loop spans 14 amino acids. Trimming removed 0 bases from V and 4 bases from J, with 9 bases in between. CDR3 in DNA: TGTGCCAGCAGTTACTCAGCCGGGGGCACTGAAGCTTTCTTT. Translated, it gives CASSYSAGGTEAFF.

This chain joins TRBV5-1 and TRBJ2-3; 14 bases agree with TRBD2. Unmatched junction bases numbered 9, after V lost 5 bases and J lost 1 base. The CDR3 is 18 amino acids. Looked up from germline, CDR1 is SGHRS and CDR2 is YFSETQ. For the CDR3, the DNA is TGCGCCAGCAGGCCGCCGGGACTAGCGGGAGTGGGCACAGATACGCAGTATTTT. It encodes CASRPPGLAGVGTDTQYF.

This clonotype came up a few times. The V gene is TRBV6-1, the J gene TRBJ1-3; no clear D. The V end was cut by 3 bases, the J end by 0 bases, with 12 bases between. The CDR3 spans 16 residues. The germline V gene has CDR1 MNHNS and CDR2 SASEGT. Written as DNA, the CDR3 is TGTGCCAGCAGTGACCAACAGCCCCGCTCTGGAAACACCATATATTTT. Translated: CASSDQQPRSGNTIYF.

There are a few counts of this clonotype. This chain connects TRBV6-2 or TRBV6-3 to TRBJ2-7, with TRBD1 matching over 10 bases. Germline CDR1 MNHEY, CDR2 SVGEGT. J lost 9 bases, V lost 5 bases, and 13 bases had no gene match. CDR3 length: 15 amino acids. CDR3 residues: CASSTPGTGEDGQYF. The CDR3 DNA is TGTGCCAGCAGTACTCCCGGGACAGGGGAAGACGGGCAGTACTTC.

This clonotype was observed a few times. The chain carries TRBV6-5 and TRBJ2-7; tentative D call: TRBD1 (6 bases). The CDR3 loop spans 15 amino acids. Trimming pared 2 bases from V and 1 base from J, leaving 12 bases between. CDR1 MNHEY and CDR2 SVGAGI come from the germline V gene. CDR3 region: CASSYSHRVSYEQYF. The CDR3 DNA reads as TGTGCCAGCAGTTACAGCCACAGGGTGTCCTACGAGCAGTACTTC.

CDR3 in DNA: TGTGCCAGCAGCCTTAGGCGGGATACGAACACCGGGGAGCTGTTTTTT. Protein sequence: CASSLRRDTNTGELFF. The rearrangement links TRBV11-3 to TRBJ2-2; TRBD2 is a possible D gene (6 bases). This CDR3 has 16 residues. Trimming cost V 5 bases and J 0 bases, with 13 bases left between them. From germline, CDR1 is SGHNT and CDR2 YENEEA.

The chain is built from TRBV18 and TRBJ1-1; 7 positions agree with TRBD1. This CDR3 is built from 15 residues. J gave up 1 base and V 3 bases, and 5 bases lay outside the gene matches. Germline V gives CDR1 KGHSH, CDR2 LQKENI. The CDR3 region has the DNA TGTGCCAGCTCACCTTTTGACAGGGCGAACACTGAAGCTTTCTTT. Translation: CASSPFDRANTEAFF.

Many counts were recorded for this clonotype. The chain employs TRBV6-5 and TRBJ2-3, with 8 bases identical to TRBD2. There are 14 residues in the CDR3. The V segment lost 4 bases and the J segment 4 bases; nucleotides outside the gene matches: 4. The germline V gene encodes CDR1 MNHEY and CDR2 SVGAGI. In DNA form, the CDR3 reads TGTGCCAGCAGTTCGGTCGGGGGGGCAGATACGCAGTATTTT. Residues: CASSSVGGADTQYF.

This clonotype showed up many times. The chain joins TRBV5-1 to TRBJ2-2, with 7 nucleotides matching TRBD1. CDR3 length: 14 residues. Germline V gives CDR1 SGHRS, CDR2 YFSETQ. V lost 0 bases and J lost 7; bases outside the gene matches: 3. The CDR3 is CASSLDRGDGELFF. For the CDR3, the DNA is TGCGCCAGCAGCTTGGACAGGGGTGACGGGGAGCTGTTTTTT.

There are a few counts of this clonotype. This sequence joins TRBV15 and TRBJ2-2; no clear D gene. CDR1 and CDR2 (germline): LNHNV, YYDKDF (reference sequence). Trimming pared 5 bases from V and 7 bases from J, leaving 11 bases between. There are 13 residues in the CDR3. The CDR3 is CATSPGIGGELFF. DNA of the CDR3: TGTGCCACCAGCCCGGGTATCGGCGGGGAGCTGTTTTTT.

Details on this clonotype: A much larger clonotype is one base distant, so this may be a read error. The chain joins TRBV29-1 to TRBJ1-2; D is ambiguous. Germline loops: CDR1 SQVTM, CDR2 ANQGSEA. The CDR3 is 13 residues long. V gave up 4 bases and J gave up 0 bases, with 9 bases separating them. CDR3: CSVAAESNYGYTF. The CDR3 bases are TGCAGCGTTGCCGCAGAGTCTAACTATGGCTACACCTTC.

This clonotype was seen ten or more times. V and J are TRBV5-1 and TRBJ1-1; 9 bases map to TRBD1. CDR1 and CDR2 from the germline V gene are SGHRS and YFSETQ. CDR3 length: 14 residues. The ends lost 2 bases at V and 5 bases at J; junction bases unmatched: 4. The CDR3: CASSLTGGSTEAFF. The CDR3 DNA reads as TGCGCCAGCAGCTTAACAGGGGGCTCTACTGAAGCTTTCTTT.